The rows below give T cell receptor beta chains drawn from one sample of a study of T cell changes during pregnancy in multiple sclerosis. Profiling relied on immunoSEQ multiplex PCR, and the TCRdb table lists in-frame clones only, not all of them. Of more than 95,000 clones in the sample, roughly 92% were seen once. The sequencing used peripheral blood, collected after pregnancy. These receptors were taken from a female donor with multiple sclerosis, enrolled in a pregnancy study. Both conserved end residues are part of each CDR3. The order of the fields is V gene, D gene, J gene, clone size, CDR3 protein, CDR3 DNA. The D gene is left open where the match is weak. The listing skips clone size in some rows; elsewhere it reads once, few, many or a size class.

>TRBV28|.|TRBJ1-5|.
CASRTGTYSNQPQHF
TGTGCCAGCAGGACAGGAACCTATAGCAATCAGCCCCAGCATTTT
>TRBV28|TRBD2|TRBJ2-7|once
CASRDSRSGTYEQYF
TGTGCCAGCAGAGACTCAAGGAGCGGGACCTACGAGCAGTACTTC
>TRBV7-6|.|TRBJ2-3|.
CASSLGGLTSTDTQYF
TGTGCCAGCAGCTTAGGGGGACTGACTAGCACAGATACGCAGTATTTT
>TRBV5-1|TRBD2|TRBJ2-5|.
CASSETSTKETQYF
TGCGCCAGCAGCGAGACTAGCACCAAAGAGACCCAGTACTTC
>TRBV5-1|.|TRBJ2-7|.
CASSLDQGSEQYF
TGCGCCAGCAGCTTGGACCAGGGCTCCGAGCAGTACTTC
>TRBV11-2|TRBD1|TRBJ2-2|.
CASSHGQGLNTGELFF
TGTGCCAGCAGCCACGGACAGGGGCTTAACACCGGGGAGCTGTTTTTT
>TRBV25-1|.|TRBJ2-7|once
CASSDNQGYEQYF
TGTGCCAGCAGTGACAATCAGGGCTACGAGCAGTACTTC
>TRBV7-2|TRBD1|TRBJ2-5|.
CASSPGQGVFGTQYF
TGTGCCAGCAGCCCAGGACAGGGGGTATTTGGGACCCAGTACTTC
>TRBV28|TRBD2|TRBJ2-1|.
CASSFVPGGPDEDEQFF
TGTGCCAGCAGTTTCGTCCCGGGAGGGCCGGATGAAGATGAGCAGTTCTTC
>TRBV30|.|TRBJ2-2|.
CARRPPGVNTGELFF
TGTGCCCGAAGACCCCCAGGCGTGAACACCGGGGAGCTGTTTTTT
>TRBV19|TRBD1|TRBJ2-7|.
CASSWRTGDYEQYF
TGTGCCAGTAGTTGGAGGACAGGAGATTACGAGCAGTACTTC
>TRBV6-1|TRBD1|TRBJ1-5|.
CASSEWGQPMYGDQPQHF
TGTGCCAGCAGTGAATGGGGACAGCCCATGTATGGAGATCAGCCCCAGCATTTT
>TRBV30|TRBD1|TRBJ2-7|.
CAWSVETGTYEQYF
TGTGCCTGGAGTGTTGAGACAGGGACCTACGAGCAGTACTTC
>TRBV28|TRBD2|TRBJ2-7|.
CASSTSGSPSYEQYF
TGTGCCAGCAGCACTAGCGGGAGCCCAAGCTACGAGCAGTACTTC
>TRBV2|TRBD2|TRBJ2-3|.
CASRGLAGVQDTQYF
TGTGCCAGCAGGGGACTAGCGGGAGTTCAAGATACGCAGTATTTT
>TRBV19|.|TRBJ2-7|.
CASSIDLRYEQYF
TGTGCCAGTAGTATAGATCTCCGGTACGAGCAGTACTTC
>TRBV7-6|.|TRBJ2-7|.
CASSPPSGAYEQYF
TGTGCCAGCAGCCCACCGTCAGGGGCCTACGAGCAGTACTTC
>TRBV11-2|TRBD2|TRBJ2-7|.
CASRLAGGPSYEQYF
TGTGCCAGCAGATTAGCGGGAGGGCCCTCCTACGAGCAGTACTTC
>TRBV5-5|TRBD2|TRBJ2-3|.
CASSNRLAGGTDTQYF
TGTGCCAGCAGCAACAGACTAGCGGGAGGCACAGATACGCAGTATTTT
>TRBV4-1|.|TRBJ2-7|.
CASSQEGWGGEQYF
TGCGCCAGCAGCCAAGAAGGGTGGGGAGGAGAGCAGTACTTC
>TRBV7-9|.|TRBJ2-1|.
CASSLVDQGFRYNEQFF
TGTGCCAGCAGCTTAGTAGATCAGGGGTTCCGCTACAATGAGCAGTTCTTC
>TRBV5-5|TRBD1|TRBJ1-2|.
CASSRTGLPNNGYTF
TGTGCCAGCAGCCGGACAGGCCTCCCGAACAATGGCTACACCTTC
>TRBV6-6|TRBD1|TRBJ2-7|once
CASRPDRGPYEQYF
TGTGCCAGCAGGCCTGACAGGGGGCCGTACGAGCAGTACTTC
>TRBV2|TRBD2|TRBJ2-5|.
CASSGRVLAGGSQETQYF
TGTGCCAGCAGTGGGAGGGTGCTAGCGGGAGGAAGCCAAGAGACCCAGTACTTC
>TRBV27|TRBD1|TRBJ1-1|few
CASSLSGTGSTEAFF
TGTGCCAGCAGTCTCTCCGGGACAGGTAGCACTGAAGCTTTCTTT
>TRBV6-6|.|TRBJ2-2|.
CASSYSDSPNTGELFF
TGTGCCAGCAGTTACTCCGACAGTCCGAACACCGGGGAGCTGTTTTTT
>TRBV7-3|TRBD1|TRBJ1-1|.
CASGETGGTEAFF
TGTGCCAGCGGGGAGACAGGGGGGACTGAAGCTTTCTTT
>TRBV10-2|.|TRBJ2-7|.
CASSEPPTSAYEQYF
TGCGCCAGCAGTGAACCCCCGACTAGTGCCTACGAGCAGTACTTC
>TRBV28|.|TRBJ1-2|.
CASSLIGVGYTF
TGTGCCAGCAGCCTGATAGGGGTCGGCTACACCTTC
>TRBV7-9|.|TRBJ2-7|.
CASSLAGSEQYF
TGTGCCAGCAGCTTAGCAGGGAGTGAGCAGTACTTC
>TRBV5-5|.|TRBJ1-1|.
CASSFPGKGTEAFF
TGTGCCAGCAGCTTCCCAGGGAAGGGCACTGAAGCTTTCTTT
>TRBV7-9|.|TRBJ2-7|.
CASSGQGGEQYF
TGTGCCAGCAGCGGACAAGGAGGGGAGCAGTACTTC
>TRBV10-2|.|TRBJ2-6|.
CATLDRAGRASGANVLTF
TGCGCCACATTAGACAGGGCGGGGCGAGCCTCTGGGGCCAACGTCCTGACTTTC
>TRBV6-4|TRBD1|TRBJ2-7|once
CASRRGTGSYEQYF
TGTGCCAGCAGAAGGGGGACAGGCTCCTACGAGCAGTACTTC
>TRBV19|TRBD1|TRBJ2-2|.
CASSWTGVTGELFF
TGTGCCAGTAGCTGGACAGGGGTCACCGGGGAGCTGTTTTTT
>TRBV4-3|TRBD1|TRBJ2-2|.
CASSHSRDRGGWWTGELFF
TGCGCCAGCAGCCACAGCCGGGACAGGGGTGGATGGTGGACCGGGGAGCTGTTTTTT
>TRBV7-9|TRBD1|TRBJ2-7|.
CASSPPGQIYEQYF
TGTGCCAGCAGCCCACCGGGACAGATTTACGAGCAGTACTTC
>TRBV30|.|TRBJ1-1|.
CAWSWRNTEAFF
TGTGCCTGGAGTTGGAGAAACACTGAAGCTTTCTTT
>TRBV10-3|.|TRBJ1-3|.
CAISDKGAGNTIYF
TGTGCCATCAGTGATAAAGGGGCTGGAAACACCATATATTTT
>TRBV5-1|TRBD2|TRBJ2-1|.
CASSLTGGSNEQFF
TGCGCCAGCAGCTTGACGGGAGGATCCAATGAGCAGTTCTTC
>TRBV6-1|TRBD1|TRBJ1-4|.
CASNPTGGFGEKLFF
TGTGCCAGCAATCCGACAGGGGGCTTCGGTGAAAAACTGTTTTTT
>TRBV6-1|.|TRBJ1-2|once
CASRRTGVFEHGYTF
TGTGCCAGCAGAAGGACGGGAGTATTTGAACATGGCTACACCTTC
>TRBV29-1|TRBD1|TRBJ2-7|.
CSVRDRLSRYEQYF
TGCAGCGTTCGGGACAGGCTCTCTCGTTACGAGCAGTACTTC
>TRBV19|.|TRBJ1-5|.
CASSRGPNQPQHF
TGTGCCAGTAGTAGAGGTCCCAATCAGCCCCAGCATTTT
>TRBV19|TRBD1|TRBJ1-3|.
CASRHSGTGIKTGNTIYF
TGTGCCAGTAGACACTCCGGGACAGGGATCAAAACTGGAAACACCATATATTTT